This entry concerns a single T cell receptor (beta chain). The antigen it binds to is not known. No per-base quality is available; no much larger clone lies one base away. This entry comes from a study of vaccination effects on CD4 cells after COVID-19 (dated by TCRdb to 2022 to 2024). In the study overall: Across the study, the median time from the second dose to post-vaccine sampling was 72 days (range 14 to 241). The Oncomine TCR Beta short-read assay on an Illumina iSeq 100 was used to sequence cultures from other donors in the study. The full study included some eleven COVID-19 convalescent patients and a few SARS-CoV-2-naive healthy vaccine recipients. SARS-CoV-2 spike-specific CD4+ TCR repertoires were compared before and after mRNA vaccination in COVID-19 convalescent patients and in infection-naive vaccine recipients.

Study-wide conclusions, independent of this receptor: Among healthy vaccine recipients, nearly all vaccine-induced clones were SARS-CoV-2 mono-reactive, and just 1 of 255 was cross-reactive with common cold coronaviruses. Marked clonal contraction was observed in both infection-induced and vaccine-induced clones at late post-vaccination timepoints, consistent with waning T cell responses. The study was limited by a small number of convalescent patients and lacked early post-infection timepoints.

Libraries were built with the immunoSEQ multiplex PCR assay. DNA from the CD4+ T cells that had been cultured and isolated underwent TCR beta CDR3 sequencing. As for the original processing: Non-productive TCR sequences were discarded, and reads were trimmed to the CDR3 region, with only CDR3s of 7 or more amino acids retained. The MANAFEST web app was used to identify antigen-specific clonotypes by comparing expansion in peptide wells with expansion in reference cultures. To count as positive, a clone had to show expansion at FDR<0.05 compared with the reference and with all other wells, an odds ratio above 5, and a frequency above 0.1% in two replicate wells. A clonotype was defined as cross-reactive if the clonotype was significantly expanded both in SARS-CoV-2 spike wells and in at least one common cold coronavirus spike condition. CDR3 similarity was assessed by Levenshtein distance using the stringdist R package, and unrooted trees were constructed with ape in R 3.6.1. TCRdb re-hosts the immuneACCESS table, in-frame sequences only. Its copies lack some clones; in the studies checked, an unresolved V gene accounts for under half of them, and the cause for the rest is not known. V and J calls and clone size follow that table, whereas D and trimming were derived from the DNA. This sample gives about 80,000 clones in total; roughly 73% of them show up just once. More than 0.85% of the sample comes from the top ten.

The germline V gene sets CDR1 to MNHEY and CDR2 to SVGAGI. Between the V and J ends, shortened by 6 bases and 5 bases respectively, the junction contains 19 bases. Counted from cysteine to phenylalanine, this CDR3 has 15 amino acids. The CDR3 DNA has 45 bases and is translated from base 1. In the ViraFEST assay, PBMC were stimulated with viral peptide pools, and antigen-specific CD4+ T cell clonotypes were then identified by expansion using TCR sequencing. After less than 13 days of culture, CD4+ T cells were isolated with the EasySep CD4+ T cell isolation kit. Participants received two doses of either the BNT162b2 or the mRNA-1273 mRNA SARS-CoV-2 vaccine. The absence of prior SARS-CoV-2 infection in healthy vaccine recipients was confirmed by negative nucleocapsid antibodies before and after vaccination. Two million PBMC per well were cultured in IMDM with roughly 5% human AB serum, 7.5 to 10 IU/ml IL-2 and gentamicin, plus 10 ug/ml peptides. On days 3 and 7, half of the culture medium was replaced with fresh IL-2-containing medium. Unless otherwise noted, each peptide stimulation condition was cultured in triplicate wells. Using Ficoll-Paque Plus gradient centrifugation, PBMC were separated from whole blood and then either used fresh or cryopreserved at -140C. The overlapping peptide pools covered the spike proteins of SARS-CoV-2 as well as those of the common cold coronaviruses HCoV-NL63, HCoV-OC43 and HCoV-229E. The QIAamp micro DNA kit was used to extract genomic DNA from the cultured CD4+ T cells.

The rearrangement combines TRBV6-5 with TRBJ2-5; the D gene is not confidently resolved. The material was CD4+ T cells from PBMCs cultured with HCoV-OC43 spike peptides, obtained after COVID-19 vaccination. The meaning of the sample's cell subset or site label: HCoV-OC43 spike overlapping peptide pool stimulation. The TCR was taken from a human donor who received a COVID-19 vaccine. The nucleotides read TGTGCCAGCAGATTTAGGTTGGAGAAGAAGGAGACCCAGTACTTC. This gives the protein CASRFRLEKKETQYF.